This paragraph reports one TCR beta chain. CDR1 and CDR2 from the germline V gene are GTSNPN and SVGIG (reference sequence). Trimming took 0 bases from V and 0 from J, leaving 7 bases between them. The CDR3 spans 14 residues. An equimolar mix of two oligonucleotides served as the beta constant-region primer for TRBC1 and TRBC2. Ligated cDNA was amplified by four rounds of PCR with nested alpha and beta constant-region primers and SP2. MiXCR, run by TCRdb on the UMI-ligation and nested PCR reads, gives a single entry per CDR3 protein. The sample records just over 80,000 distinct CDR3 sequences, over 9% being singletons. This specimen comes from a study of naive and memory T cell subsets.

This sequence joins TRBV30 and TRBJ2-3; D remains ambiguous. The sequencing input was naive CD8+ T cells from blood. The receptor was isolated from a human donor in good health. CDR3 region: CAWSVELSTDTQYF. Here the CDR3 DNA reads TGTGCCTGGAGTGTGGAACTTAGCACAGATACGCAGTATTTT. Combining the CDR3 with reference TRBV30 and TRBJ2-3 gives the whole variable domain SQTIHQWPATLVQPVGSPLSLECTVEGTSNPNLYWYRQAAGRGLQLLFYSVGIGQISSEVPQNLSASRPQDRQFILSSKKLLLSDSGFYLCAWSVELSTDTQYFGPGTRLTVL.